The 8 T cell receptor beta chains listed next were all sequenced from one sample in a study of T cell responses to AZD1222 COVID-19 vaccine. Libraries were prepared by immunoSEQ multiplex PCR; TCRdb keeps only in-frame clonotypes and omits some of them. The sample holds 150,000 to 200,000 clones, under 95% seen once. Specimen: peripheral blood, collected 28 days after the second AZD1222 dose. Every receptor here comes from an adult who received the AZD1222 COVID-19 vaccine.

J is TRBJ2-7 and V is TRBV29-1; D gene uncertain. This CDR3 is built from 13 residues. CDR1 is SQVTM, CDR2 ANQGSEA, per germline. CDR3 in DNA: TGCAGTTCCCCCGAAGCCCATCGCTACGAGCAGTACTTC. It codes for CSSPEAHRYEQYF.

The J gene is TRBJ1-5, the V gene TRBV27; D not resolved. V was shortened by 5 bases and J by 0 bases, with 14 bases between the two germline ends. This CDR3 is built from 16 residues. Germline loops: CDR1 MNHEY, CDR2 SMNVEV (reference sequence). CDR3 sequence (DNA): TGTGCCAGCAGTGAGAGGGCCCTCCCTAGCAATCAGCCCCAGCATTTT. Translating gives CASSERALPSNQPQHF.

The gene calls are TRBV27 and TRBJ2-7, with D perhaps matching TRBD1 (5 bases). This CDR3 has 13 amino acids. V shed 4 bases and J shed 3 bases, with 10 bases lying between them. Germline loops: CDR1 MNHEY, CDR2 SMNVEV (reference sequence). The CDR3 sequence is CASSSQGGYEQYF. CDR3 DNA: TGTGCCAGCAGTTCCCAGGGTGGCTACGAGCAGTACTTC.

This rearrangement joins TRBV7-9 to TRBJ1-5, with no clear D. In germline, CDR1 is SEHNR, CDR2 FQNEAQ (reference sequence). V was pared by 1 base and J by 2 bases, with 9 bases between. This CDR3 comprises 15 residues. CDR3 coding DNA: TGTGCCAGCAGCTTAGATGCGGGCGGCAATCAGCCCCAGCATTTT. Protein sequence: CASSLDAGGNQPQHF.

The chain carries TRBV18 and TRBJ1-2, with D unresolved. Germline assignment: CDR1 KGHSH and CDR2 LQKENI. Trimming cost V 4 bases and J 8 bases, with 17 bases left between them. The CDR3 runs 14 residues. CDR3 sequence: CASSLSESNPGYTF. As DNA, the CDR3 is TGTGCCAGCTCACTCTCGGAATCCAATCCGGGCTACACCTTC.

The V and J genes are TRBV27 and TRBJ1-5; no firm D call. CDR1 MNHEY and CDR2 SMNVEV come from the germline V gene (reference sequence). This CDR3 contains 15 residues. Between the trimmed V and J ends, which lost 0 bases and 4 bases, there was a span of 10 bases. DNA for the CDR3: TGTGCCAGCAGTTTATCATTCGCCCGGAATCAGCCCCAGCATTTT. Translating it yields CASSLSFARNQPQHF.

This chain uses TRBV7-3 with TRBJ1-2, with D possibly TRBD1 on 5 matching bases. Trimming cost V 2 bases and J 4 bases, with 17 bases left between them. The CDR3 contains 16 residues. CDR1 and CDR2 (germline): SGHTA, FQGTGA. The CDR3: CASSLYQGGRRYGYTF. CDR3 in DNA: TGTGCCAGCAGCTTATATCAGGGTGGTCGCCGCTATGGCTACACCTTC.

The V call is TRBV28, the J call TRBJ1-6, with D possibly being TRBD1 (5 bases). This CDR3 is 15 amino acids long. Germline V CDR1 and CDR2: MDHEN, SYDVKM. Deletions cut 6 bases from V and 7 bases from J, with 16 bases between. The CDR3 bases are TGTGCCAGCAGGCGGACACAAGGTGGGAATTCACCCCTCCACTTT. Its protein product is CASRRTQGGNSPLHF.